A single sample is the source of the 10 T cell receptor beta chains below, sequenced in a study of T cells in Graves' hyperthyroidism and ophthalmopathy. TCR beta CDR3 sequences were amplified from RNA transcripts. The TCR CDR3 first-round RT-PCR relied on the HTBI primer set. MiXCR was run by TCRdb on the multiplex PCR reads, yielding one entry per CDR3 protein. This table has about 640,000 distinct CDR3 sequences, nearly 45% appearing once. The sequenced sample consisted of peripheral blood or thyroid tissue (not recorded which). These receptors were obtained from an adult man with Graves' disease, either hyperthyroidism or ophthalmopathy (not recorded which).

Points on this clonotype: A junction end diverges from the germline sequence, so it may reflect a read error. The chain is built from TRBV10-1 and TRBJ1-1; D remains ambiguous. This CDR3 has 13 amino acids. CDR1 and CDR2 (germline): WNHNN, SYGVQD (reference sequence). The DNA of the CDR3 is TGCACCAGCAGCTTATACCAGTCCACTGAAGCTTTCTTT. Translated, it gives CTSSLYQSTEAFF.

The chain recombines TRBV29-1 with TRBJ1-2; 9 bases agree with TRBD1. The V segment lost 4 bases and the J segment 8 bases; nucleotides outside the gene matches: 5. Germline lookup yields CDR1 SQVTM and CDR2 ANQGSEA. The CDR3 is 12 residues long. CDR3 amino acids: CSVARTGEGYTF. The CDR3 DNA reads TGCAGCGTTGCCAGGACAGGGGAAGGCTACACCTTC.

The J gene is TRBJ1-4, the V gene TRBV27; no definite D call. CDR3 length equals 13 residues. The V end was cut by 5 bases, the J end by 13 bases, with 17 bases between. Germline CDR1 reads MNHEY; CDR2 reads SMNVEV (reference sequence). The chain's CDR3 is CASSPGFQNGLFF. CDR3 nucleotides: TGTGCCAGCAGTCCGGGGTTCCAAAATGGACTGTTTTTT.

This chain uses TRBV7-2 with TRBJ1-3; a weak D match, TRBD1 (5 bases). The V end lost 5 bases, the J end lost 8 bases, and 19 bases lay between the germline ends. CDR1 SGHTA and CDR2 FQGNSA come from the germline V gene. There are 15 residues in the CDR3. The CDR3 spells CASSESGPPLDTIYF. For the CDR3, the DNA is TGTGCCAGCAGCGAATCGGGACCCCCTTTAGACACCATATATTTT.

This clonotype was found a few times. The V gene is TRBV7-9, the J gene TRBJ2-5; TRBD2 matches 8 bases. J gave up 4 bases and V 6 bases, and 7 bases lay outside the gene matches. Per germline, CDR1 SEHNR and CDR2 FQNEAQ (reference sequence). The CDR3 is made up of 14 amino acids. The CDR3 loop reads CASSVGGAGETQYF. In nucleotides, the CDR3 is TGTGCCAGCAGTGTCGGGGGGGCTGGAGAGACCCAGTACTTC.

The sample holds many counts of this clonotype. This sequence joins TRBV12-3 or TRBV12-4 and TRBJ2-5; D possibly corresponds to TRBD2 (6 bases). CDR3 length: 15 residues. The ends were cut back, 7 bases at V and 5 bases at J, with 20 bases in the middle. For the CDR3, the DNA is TGTGCCAGCACCCTCGGGGGTGGGACGGGGGAGACCCAGTACTTC. The encoded protein is CASTLGGGTGETQYF.

At least ten counts were recorded for this clonotype. This chain links TRBV5-1 with TRBJ1-2; TRBD1 matches 7 bases. In germline, CDR1 is SGHRS, CDR2 YFSETQ. With V trimmed by 2 bases and J by 8 bases, 9 bases remained unmatched. The CDR3 is 14 residues long. Here the CDR3 reads CASSFVRQGQGYTF. The CDR3 bases are TGCGCCAGCAGCTTCGTTCGACAGGGACAGGGCTACACCTTC.

As regards this clonotype: A read error is likely, as this CDR3 ends without the conserved phenylalanine or tryptophan. The chain has TRBV29-1 and TRBJ2-7; D is possibly TRBD2 (5 bases). The CDR3 sequence is 11 residues long. The V and J ends lost 5 bases and 3 bases respectively, with 8 bases between them. Germline loops: CDR1 SQVTM, CDR2 ANQGSEA. The CDR3 loop reads CSVLRGYEQYL. The DNA for the CDR3 is TGCAGCGTTCTTCGGGGCTACGAGCAGTACCTC.

The J gene is TRBJ1-6, the V gene TRBV12-3 or TRBV12-4; the D gene is possibly TRBD1 (5 bases). Trimming removed 5 bases from V and 6 bases from J, with 11 bases in between. The CDR3 is 14 amino acids. The DNA for the CDR3 is TGTGCCAGCAGTGAAGCCCAGGGTAATTCACCCCTCCACTTT. This codes for CASSEAQGNSPLHF.

CDR3 sequence: CASSIEGGLHYGYTF. For the CDR3, the DNA is TGTGCCAGTAGTATTGAGGGGGGCCTTCACTATGGCTACACCTTC. The chain joins TRBV19 to TRBJ1-2; TRBD1 might be the D (6 bases). This CDR3 has 15 residues. Germline CDR1 reads LNHDA; CDR2 reads SQIVND (reference sequence). V lost 3 bases and J 3 bases, leaving 14 bases between the germline ends.